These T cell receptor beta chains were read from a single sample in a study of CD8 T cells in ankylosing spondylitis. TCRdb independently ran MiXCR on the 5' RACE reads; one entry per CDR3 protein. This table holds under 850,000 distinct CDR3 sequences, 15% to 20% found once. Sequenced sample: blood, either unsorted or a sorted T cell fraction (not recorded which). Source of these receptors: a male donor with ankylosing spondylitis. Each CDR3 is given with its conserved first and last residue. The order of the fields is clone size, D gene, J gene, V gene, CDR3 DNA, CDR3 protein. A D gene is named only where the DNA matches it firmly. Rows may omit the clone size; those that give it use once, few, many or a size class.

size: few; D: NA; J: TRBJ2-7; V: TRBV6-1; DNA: TGTGCCAGCAGCAAAGTGGGACGGCCCTACGAGCAGTACTTC; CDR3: CASSKVGRPYEQYF
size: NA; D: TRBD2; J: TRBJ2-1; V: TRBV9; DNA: TGTGCCAGCAGCGTAGGAGGAGCGGGAGGGATCAACAATGAGCAGTTCTTC; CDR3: CASSVGGAGGINNEQFF
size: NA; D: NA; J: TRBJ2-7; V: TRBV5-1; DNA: TGCGCCAGCAGTCCTGACCACCCTTCTTCCTACGAGCAGTACTTC; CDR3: CASSPDHPSSYEQYF
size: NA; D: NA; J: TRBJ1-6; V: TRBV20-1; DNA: TGCAGTGCTAGAGAGAACCAGGGACGGTCACCCCTCCACTTT; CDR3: CSARENQGRSPLHF
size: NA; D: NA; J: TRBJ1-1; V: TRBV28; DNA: TGTGCCAGCAGAACACAGGAGAACACTGAAGCTTTCTTT; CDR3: CASRTQENTEAFF
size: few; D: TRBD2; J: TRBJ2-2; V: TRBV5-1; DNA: TGCGCCAGCAGCTCCCCCGGGACTAGCGGGATCCGGAACGCCGGGGAGCTGTTTTTT; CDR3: CASSSPGTSGIRNAGELFF
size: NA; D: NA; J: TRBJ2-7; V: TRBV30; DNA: TGTGCCTGGAGTGCACCGAGTTACGAGCAGTACTTC; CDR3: CAWSAPSYEQYF
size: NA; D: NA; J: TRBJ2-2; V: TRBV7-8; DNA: TGTGCCAGCAGCACCCGGGACGGAGACACCGGGGAGCTGTTTTTT; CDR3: CASSTRDGDTGELFF
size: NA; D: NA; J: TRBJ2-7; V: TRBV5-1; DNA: TGCGCCAGCAGCATGAAGACGGGTTCCTACGAGCAGTACTTC; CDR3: CASSMKTGSYEQYF
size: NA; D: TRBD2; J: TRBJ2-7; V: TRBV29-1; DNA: TGCAGCGTTGAGGCGGGAGTGGGAACCTACGAGCAGTACTTC; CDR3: CSVEAGVGTYEQYF
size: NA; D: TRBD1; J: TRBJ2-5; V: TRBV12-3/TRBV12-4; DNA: TGTGCCAGCAGTTTATTACTAGGACAGGGGAGCCAAGAGACCCAGTACTTC; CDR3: CASSLLLGQGSQETQYF
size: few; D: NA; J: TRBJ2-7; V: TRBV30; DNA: TGTGCCTGGCAGGGGCAGTACGAGCAGTACTTC; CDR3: CAWQGQYEQYF
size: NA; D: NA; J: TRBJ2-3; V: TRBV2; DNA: TGTGCCAACTCCCATGATGCAGATACGCAGTATTTT; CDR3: CANSHDADTQYF
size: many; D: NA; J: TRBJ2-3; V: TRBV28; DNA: TGTGCCAGCAGTCAACGGCGGGCCAGGGGGTATTTT; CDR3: CASSQRRARGYF
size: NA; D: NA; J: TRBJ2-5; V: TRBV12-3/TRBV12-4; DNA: TGTGCCAGCAGTTTTGGCGTGGGTTCTCAGAAGACCCAGTACTTC; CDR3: CASSFGVGSQKTQYF
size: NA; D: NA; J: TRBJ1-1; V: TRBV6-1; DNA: TGTGCCAGCACTCCACGCATGGACACTGAAGCTTTCTTT; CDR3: CASTPRMDTEAFF
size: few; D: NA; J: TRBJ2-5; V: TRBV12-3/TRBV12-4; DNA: TGTGCCAGCAGACCCGACAGAGAAGAGACCCAGTACTTC; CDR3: CASRPDREETQYF
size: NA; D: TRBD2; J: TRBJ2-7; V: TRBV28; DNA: TGTGCCAGCAGTTTAGGGACTAGCGGTAGGGCCTACGAGCAGTACTTC; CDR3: CASSLGTSGRAYEQYF
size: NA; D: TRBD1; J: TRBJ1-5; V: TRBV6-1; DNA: TGTGCCAGCAGCCAACTAGCCCCTCGGACAGGTCGCAATCAGCCCCAGCATTTT; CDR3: CASSQLAPRTGRNQPQHF
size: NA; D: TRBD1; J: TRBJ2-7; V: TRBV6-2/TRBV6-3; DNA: TGTGCCAGCAGTTACTCGAACAGGGGCACAGCCTACGAGCAGTACTTC; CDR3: CASSYSNRGTAYEQYF
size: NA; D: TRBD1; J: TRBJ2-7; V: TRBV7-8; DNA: TGTGCCAGCAGCTATACAGGGGGCCGCTGGGAGCAGTACTTC; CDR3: CASSYTGGRWEQYF
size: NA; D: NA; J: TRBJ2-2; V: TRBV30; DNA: TGTGCCTGGGGACCATCCACTAGGGAGCTGTTTTTT; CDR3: CAWGPSTRELFF
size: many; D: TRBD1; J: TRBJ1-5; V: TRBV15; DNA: TGTGCCACCAGCGACCGGGACAGGGATAGCAATCAGCCCCAGCATTTT; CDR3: CATSDRDRDSNQPQHF
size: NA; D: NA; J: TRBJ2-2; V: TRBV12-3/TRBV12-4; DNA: TGTGCCAGCAGTTTAATCAGGGGATTGAACACCGGGGAGCTGTTTTTT; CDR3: CASSLIRGLNTGELFF
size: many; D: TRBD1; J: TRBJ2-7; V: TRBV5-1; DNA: TGCGCCAGCAGCTTGAACAGGGGAGTTTACGAGCAGTACTTC; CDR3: CASSLNRGVYEQYF
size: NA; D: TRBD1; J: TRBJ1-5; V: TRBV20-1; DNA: TGCAGTGCTAGAGATCAAAGGGGGCTAGGCAATCAGCCCCAGCATTTT; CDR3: CSARDQRGLGNQPQHF
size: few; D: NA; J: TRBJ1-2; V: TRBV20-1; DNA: TGCAGTGCTAGAGATTCCCCTTTGGGCTACACCTTC; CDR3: CSARDSPLGYTF
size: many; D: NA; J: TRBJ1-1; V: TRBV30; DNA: TGTGCCTGGAGCGACACTGAAGCTTTCTTT; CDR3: CAWSDTEAFF
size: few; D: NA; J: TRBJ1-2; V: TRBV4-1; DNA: TGCGCCAGCAGCCAAGTTTCCGTTAACAGGGTGGAGGGCTACACCTTC; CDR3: CASSQVSVNRVEGYTF
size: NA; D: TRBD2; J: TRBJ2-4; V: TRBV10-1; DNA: TGCGCCAGCAACGAGCGGGGGGCCGTTCCCAAAAACATTCAGTACTTC; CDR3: CASNERGAVPKNIQYF
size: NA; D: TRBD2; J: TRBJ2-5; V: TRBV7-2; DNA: TGTGCCAGCAGCAGAGCGGGAGGGGCAGAGACCCAGTACTTC; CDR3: CASSRAGGAETQYF
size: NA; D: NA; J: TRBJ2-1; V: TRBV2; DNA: TGTGCCAGCAGTGAATTAGCGAGGTCCTACAATGAGCAGTTCTTC; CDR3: CASSELARSYNEQFF
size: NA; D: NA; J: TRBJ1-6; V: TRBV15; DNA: TGTGCCACCAGCAGAGATCCGGGTTCACCCCTCCACTTT; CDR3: CATSRDPGSPLHF
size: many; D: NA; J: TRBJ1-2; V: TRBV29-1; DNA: TGCGGACTTCGGCAGGGCTTGGGCTACACCTTC; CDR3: CGLRQGLGYTF
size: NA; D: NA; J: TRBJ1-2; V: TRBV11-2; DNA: TGTGCCAGCAGAGCTGACCGCAGGGTCGCTGGCTACACCTTC; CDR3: CASRADRRVAGYTF
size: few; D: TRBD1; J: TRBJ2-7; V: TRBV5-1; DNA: TGCGCCAGCCGGGACAGTGGGTCCTACGAGCAGTACTTC; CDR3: CASRDSGSYEQYF
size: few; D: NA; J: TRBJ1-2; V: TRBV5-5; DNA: TGTGCCAGCAGCTTAATCCCCAGGGCGGGTGGCTACACCTTC; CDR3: CASSLIPRAGGYTF
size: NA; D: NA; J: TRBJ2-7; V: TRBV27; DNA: TGTGCCAGCAGTTCCAAGACAGGTTTTTCCGAGCAGTACTTC; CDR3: CASSSKTGFSEQYF
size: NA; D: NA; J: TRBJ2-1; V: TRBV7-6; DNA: TGTGCCAGCAGCTTAGTGGGAGACGCCTACAATGAGCAGTTCTTC; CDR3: CASSLVGDAYNEQFF
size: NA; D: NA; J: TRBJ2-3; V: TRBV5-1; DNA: TGCGCCAGCAGCTGGGAAGATACGCAGTATTTT; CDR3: CASSWEDTQYF